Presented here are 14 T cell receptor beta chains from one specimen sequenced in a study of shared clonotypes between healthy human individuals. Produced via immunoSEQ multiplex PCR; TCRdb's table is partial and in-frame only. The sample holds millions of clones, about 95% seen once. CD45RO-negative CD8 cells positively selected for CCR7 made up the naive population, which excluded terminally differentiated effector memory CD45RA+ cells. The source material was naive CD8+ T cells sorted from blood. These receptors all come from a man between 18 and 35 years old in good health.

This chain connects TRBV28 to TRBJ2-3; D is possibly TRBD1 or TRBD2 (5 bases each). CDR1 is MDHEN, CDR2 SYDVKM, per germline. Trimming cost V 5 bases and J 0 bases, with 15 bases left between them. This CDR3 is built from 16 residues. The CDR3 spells CASSMRTGPSTDTQYF. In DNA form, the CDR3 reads TGTGCCAGCAGTATGAGGACGGGGCCTAGCACAGATACGCAGTATTTT.

CDR3 coding DNA: TGTGCCAGCAGTTTAGTCGGGACAGGGCCTGAAAAACTGTTTTTT. Protein sequence: CASSLVGTGPEKLFF. The chain is built from TRBV27 and TRBJ1-4; 9 nucleotides match TRBD1. Germline assignment: CDR1 MNHEY and CDR2 SMNVEV (reference sequence). The CDR3 length is 15 residues. V lost 2 bases, J lost 7 bases, and 5 bases stayed unmatched. The whole variable domain, remainder taken from reference TRBV27 and TRBJ1-4, is EAQVTQNPRYLITVTGKKLTVTCSQNMNHEYMSWYRQDPGLGLRQIYYSMNVEVTDKGDVPEGYKVSRKEKRNFPLILESPSPNQTSLYFCASSLVGTGPEKLFFGSGTQLSVL.

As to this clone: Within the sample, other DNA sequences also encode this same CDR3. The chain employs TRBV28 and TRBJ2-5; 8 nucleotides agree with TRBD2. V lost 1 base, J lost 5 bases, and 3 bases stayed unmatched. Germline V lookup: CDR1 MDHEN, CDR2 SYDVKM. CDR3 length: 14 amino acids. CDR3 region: CASSLLAGRETQYF. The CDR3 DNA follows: TGTGCCAGCAGTTTATTAGCGGGGAGGGAGACCCAGTACTTC.

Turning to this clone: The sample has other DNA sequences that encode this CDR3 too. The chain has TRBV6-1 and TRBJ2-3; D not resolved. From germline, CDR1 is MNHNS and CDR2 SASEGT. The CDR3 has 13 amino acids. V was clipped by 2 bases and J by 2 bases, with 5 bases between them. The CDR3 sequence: CASSELVTDTQYF. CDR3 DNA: TGTGCCAGCAGTGAACTAGTCACAGATACGCAGTATTTT.

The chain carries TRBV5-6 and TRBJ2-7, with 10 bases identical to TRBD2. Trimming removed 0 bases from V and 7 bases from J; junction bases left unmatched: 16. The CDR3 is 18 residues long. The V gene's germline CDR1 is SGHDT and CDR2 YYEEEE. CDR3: CASSLEAVLAGQSDEQYF. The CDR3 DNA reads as TGTGCCAGCAGCTTGGAGGCGGTACTAGCGGGACAATCGGATGAGCAGTACTTC.

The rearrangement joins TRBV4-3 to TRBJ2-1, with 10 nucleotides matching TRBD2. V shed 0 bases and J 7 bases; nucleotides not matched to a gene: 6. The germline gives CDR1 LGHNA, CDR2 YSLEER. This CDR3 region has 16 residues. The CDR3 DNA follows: TGCGCCAGCAGCCAAGATCTTTTGACTAGCGGGAATGAGCAGTTCTTC. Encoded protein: CASSQDLLTSGNEQFF.

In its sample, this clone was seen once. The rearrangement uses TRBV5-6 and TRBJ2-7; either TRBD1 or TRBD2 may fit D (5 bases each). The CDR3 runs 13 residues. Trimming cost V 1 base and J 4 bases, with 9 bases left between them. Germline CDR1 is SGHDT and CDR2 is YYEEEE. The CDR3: CASSLLEGYEQYF. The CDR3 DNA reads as TGTGCCAGCAGCTTGTTAGAGGGGTACGAGCAGTACTTC.

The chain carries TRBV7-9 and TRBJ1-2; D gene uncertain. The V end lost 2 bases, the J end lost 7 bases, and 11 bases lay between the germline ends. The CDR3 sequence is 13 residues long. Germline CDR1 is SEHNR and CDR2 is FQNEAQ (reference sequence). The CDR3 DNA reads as TGTGCCAGCAGCTTAAGCGAGGGCCCTGGCTACACCTTC. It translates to CASSLSEGPGYTF.

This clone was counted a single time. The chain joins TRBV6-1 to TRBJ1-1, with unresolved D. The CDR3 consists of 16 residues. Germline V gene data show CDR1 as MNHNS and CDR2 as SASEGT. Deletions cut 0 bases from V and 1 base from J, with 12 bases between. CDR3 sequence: CASSEAAGWGNTEAFF. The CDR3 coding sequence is TGTGCCAGCAGTGAAGCTGCGGGGTGGGGGAACACTGAAGCTTTCTTT.

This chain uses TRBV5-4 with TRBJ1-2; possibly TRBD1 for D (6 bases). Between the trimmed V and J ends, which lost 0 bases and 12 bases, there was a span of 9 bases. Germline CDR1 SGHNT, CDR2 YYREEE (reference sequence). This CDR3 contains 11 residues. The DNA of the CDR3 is TGTGCCAGCAGCTTGGACAGGGTTCACACCTTC. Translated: CASSLDRVHTF.

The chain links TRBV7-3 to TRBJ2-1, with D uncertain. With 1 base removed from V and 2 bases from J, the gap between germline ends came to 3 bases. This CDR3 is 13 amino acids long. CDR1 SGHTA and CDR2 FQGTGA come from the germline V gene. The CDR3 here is CASSLNTYNEQFF. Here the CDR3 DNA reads TGTGCCAGCAGCTTAAACACCTACAATGAGCAGTTCTTC.

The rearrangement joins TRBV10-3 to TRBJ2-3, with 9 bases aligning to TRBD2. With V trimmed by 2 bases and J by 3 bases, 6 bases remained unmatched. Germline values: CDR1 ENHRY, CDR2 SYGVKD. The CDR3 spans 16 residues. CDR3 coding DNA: TGTGCCATCAGTGAGCGGGGCGGGAGGGCTACAGATACGCAGTATTTT. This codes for CAISERGGRATDTQYF.

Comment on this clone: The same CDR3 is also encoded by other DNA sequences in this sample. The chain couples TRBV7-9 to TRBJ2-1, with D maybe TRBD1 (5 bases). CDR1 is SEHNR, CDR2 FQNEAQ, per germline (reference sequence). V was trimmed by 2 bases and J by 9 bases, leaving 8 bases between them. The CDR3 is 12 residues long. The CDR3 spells CASSLLGAEQFF. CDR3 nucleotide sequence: TGTGCCAGCAGCTTATTAGGGGCTGAGCAGTTCTTC.

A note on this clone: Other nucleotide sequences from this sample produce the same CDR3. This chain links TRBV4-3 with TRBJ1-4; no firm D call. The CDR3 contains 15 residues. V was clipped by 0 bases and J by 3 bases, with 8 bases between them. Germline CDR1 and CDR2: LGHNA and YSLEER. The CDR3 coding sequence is TGCGCCAGCAGCCAAGATCCAGGTTCTAATGAAAAACTGTTTTTT. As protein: CASSQDPGSNEKLFF.